The clone carrying this TCR beta chain was observed at least ten times. The antigen is not known. This sample is part of a study of T-cell reconstitution after alpha-beta-depleted transplantation in children. Study results and limitations: One year after transplant, T-cell counts and diversity came mostly from newly produced T cells.

V was shortened by 10 bases and J by 7 bases, with 23 bases between the two germline ends. The germline CDR1 and CDR2 sequences are MNHEY and SVGEGT. This CDR3 contains 15 residues. Preparation of the TCRbeta library was carried out with unique molecular identifiers. MiXCR, run by TCRdb on the PCR reads, gives a single entry per CDR3 protein. This sample yields about 600,000 distinct CDR3 sequences, of which under 25% are seen a single time; approximately 14% belongs to the top ten. The input for sequencing was PBMCs, mostly from graft donor cells, taken 360 days after TCRalphabeta/CD19-depleted stem cell transplant. This receptor was identified in a boy in the first two years of life who had a stem cell transplant for acute myeloid leukemia, so the T cells may come from the graft donor. The chain has TRBV6-2 or TRBV6-3 and TRBJ2-1; tentatively, D is TRBD2 (5 bases). The CDR3 bases are TGTGCCATCGCATCCACCACCCTTTGGGAGAATGAGCAGTTCTTC. It codes for CAIASTTLWENEQFF.